One TCR beta chain is described in this entry. In the same sample, other DNA sequences code for this CDR3. The V gene end was trimmed by 2 bases and the J gene end by 5 bases; junction bases not matched to a gene: 9. This CDR3 region has 17 residues. CDR1 and CDR2 from the germline V gene are MNHEY and SMNVEV (reference sequence). Nobody among the patients had been given any treatment before thyroid surgery. TCRdb re-called the PCR reads through MiXCR. Of 30,000 or so clones listed, roughly 29% are singletons. The data were taken from a study of metastatic and nonmetastatic thyroid tumors. The specimen sequenced was blood. This TCR came from a female donor with papillary thyroid cancer or a benign thyroid nodule (not recorded which). Some clones in this sample may be carry-over from other donors' samples. V is TRBV27 and J is TRBJ2-5, with 12 positions matching TRBD2. The CDR3 DNA sequence: TGTGCCAGCAGTTTAGGGGGACTAGCGGGTGGCATGGAGACCCAGTACTTC. The encoded protein is CASSLGGLAGGMETQYF.